The clone carrying this T cell receptor (beta chain) was counted a few times. Its antigen is unknown. The repertoire was sequenced with immunoSEQ multiplex PCR; TCRdb's copy has only in-frame clones and lacks some. Of about 16,000 clones listed, 50% were seen once; the top ten hold around 40%. V gave up 8 bases and J gave up 5 bases, with 12 bases separating them. CDR1 and CDR2 from the germline V gene are KGHSH and LQKENI. There are 12 residues in the CDR3. These data are taken from a study of radiation and T cells in renal cell carcinoma. Regarding the study as a whole: In nephrectomy-only tumors, top 100 clonotypes averaged roughly 45%, versus around 54% irradiated. Dominant CDR3 motifs were more common in irradiated tumors than controls.

Sample treatment: 15 Gy SBRT to primary tumor, nephrectomy 4 weeks later. Nephrectomy followed 15 Gy stereotactic body radiation by 4 weeks. The material sequenced was tumor tissue, taken from a patient whose treatment included radiotherapy and nephrectomy. The chain carries TRBV18 and TRBJ2-5; D is unclear. The source of this sequence is a woman aged 60 to 75 with renal cell carcinoma. CDR3 in amino acids: CASHRRGETQYF. In DNA, the CDR3 is TGTGCCAGCCATCGGCGTGGGGAGACCCAGTACTTC.